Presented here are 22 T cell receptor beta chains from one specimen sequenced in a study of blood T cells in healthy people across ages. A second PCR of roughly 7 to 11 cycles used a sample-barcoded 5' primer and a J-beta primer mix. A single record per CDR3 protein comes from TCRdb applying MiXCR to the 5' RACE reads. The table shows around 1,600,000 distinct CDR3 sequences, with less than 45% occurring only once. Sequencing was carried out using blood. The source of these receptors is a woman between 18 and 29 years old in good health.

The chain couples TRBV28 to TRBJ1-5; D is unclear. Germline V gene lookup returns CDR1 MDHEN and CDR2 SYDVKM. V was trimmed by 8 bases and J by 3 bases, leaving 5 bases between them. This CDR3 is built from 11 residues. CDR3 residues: CASADNQPQHF. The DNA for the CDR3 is TGTGCCAGCGCAGACAATCAGCCCCAGCATTTT.

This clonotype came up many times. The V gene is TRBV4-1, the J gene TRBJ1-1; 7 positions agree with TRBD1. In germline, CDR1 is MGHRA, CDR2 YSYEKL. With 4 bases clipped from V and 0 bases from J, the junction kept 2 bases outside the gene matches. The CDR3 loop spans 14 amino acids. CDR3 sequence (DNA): TGCGCCAGCAGCCCGACAGGGCTGAACACTGAAGCTTTCTTT. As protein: CASSPTGLNTEAFF.

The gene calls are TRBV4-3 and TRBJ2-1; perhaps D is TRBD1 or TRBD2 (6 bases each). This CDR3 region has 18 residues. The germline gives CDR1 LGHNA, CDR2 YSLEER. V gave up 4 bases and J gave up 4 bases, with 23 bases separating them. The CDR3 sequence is CASSRSTGGHYSYNEQFF. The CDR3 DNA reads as TGCGCCAGCAGCCGATCCACCGGGGGCCACTATTCTTACAATGAGCAGTTCTTC.

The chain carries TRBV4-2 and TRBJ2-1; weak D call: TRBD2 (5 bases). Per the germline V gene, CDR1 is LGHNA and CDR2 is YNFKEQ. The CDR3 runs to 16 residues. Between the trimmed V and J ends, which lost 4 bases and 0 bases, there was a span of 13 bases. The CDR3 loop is CASSLHSASSYNEQFF. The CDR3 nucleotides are TGTGCCAGCAGCCTCCATAGCGCGAGCTCCTACAATGAGCAGTTCTTC.

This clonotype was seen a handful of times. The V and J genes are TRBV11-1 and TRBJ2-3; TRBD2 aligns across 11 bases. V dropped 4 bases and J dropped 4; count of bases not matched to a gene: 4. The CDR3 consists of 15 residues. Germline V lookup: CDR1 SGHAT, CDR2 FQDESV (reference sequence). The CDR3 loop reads CASSSGLAAADTQYF. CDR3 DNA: TGTGCCAGCAGCTCGGGACTAGCGGCCGCAGATACGCAGTATTTT.

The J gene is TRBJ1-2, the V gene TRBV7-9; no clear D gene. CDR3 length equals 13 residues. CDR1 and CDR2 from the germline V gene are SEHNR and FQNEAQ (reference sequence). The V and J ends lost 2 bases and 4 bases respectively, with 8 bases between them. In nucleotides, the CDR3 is TGTGCCAGCAGCTTATTGAGTGGCTATGGCTACACCTTC. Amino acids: CASSLLSGYGYTF.

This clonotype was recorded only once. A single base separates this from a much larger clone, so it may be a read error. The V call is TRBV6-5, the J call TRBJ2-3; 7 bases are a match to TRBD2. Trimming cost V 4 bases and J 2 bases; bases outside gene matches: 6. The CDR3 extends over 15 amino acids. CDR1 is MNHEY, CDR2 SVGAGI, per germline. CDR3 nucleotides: TGTGCCAGCAGTTTGGCTAGCGGTAACACAGATACGCAGTATTTT. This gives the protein CASSLASGNTDTQYF.

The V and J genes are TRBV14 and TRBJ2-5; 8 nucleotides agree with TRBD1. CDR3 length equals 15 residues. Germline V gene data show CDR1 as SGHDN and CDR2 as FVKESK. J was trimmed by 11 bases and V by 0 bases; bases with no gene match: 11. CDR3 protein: CASSQDWDRRDEQYF. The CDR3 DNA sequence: TGTGCCAGCAGCCAAGATTGGGACAGGAGAGATGAGCAGTACTTC. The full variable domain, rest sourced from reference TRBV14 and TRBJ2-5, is EAGVTQFPSHSVIEKGQTVTLRCDPISGHDNLYWYRRVMGKEIKFLLHFVKESKQDESGMPNNRFLAERTGGTYSTLKVQPAELEDSGVYFCASSQDWDRRDEQYFGPGTRLLVL.

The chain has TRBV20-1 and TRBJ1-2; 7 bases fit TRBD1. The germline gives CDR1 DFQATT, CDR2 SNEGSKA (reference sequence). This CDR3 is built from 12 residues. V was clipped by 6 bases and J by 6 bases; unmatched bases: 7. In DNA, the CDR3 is TGCAGTGCGCAACAGGGGCGGGATGGCTACACCTTC. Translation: CSAQQGRDGYTF.

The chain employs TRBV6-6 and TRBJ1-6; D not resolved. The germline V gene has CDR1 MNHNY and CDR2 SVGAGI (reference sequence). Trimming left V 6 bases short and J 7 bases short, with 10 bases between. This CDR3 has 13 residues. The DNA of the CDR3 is TGTGCCAGCAGGTGGGAGGTCAATTCACCCCTCCACTTT. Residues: CASRWEVNSPLHF.

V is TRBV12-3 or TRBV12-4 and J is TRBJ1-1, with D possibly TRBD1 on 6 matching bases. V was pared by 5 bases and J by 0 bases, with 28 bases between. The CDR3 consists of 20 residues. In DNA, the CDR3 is TGTGCCAGCAGTACCTACCGCCGGGCGGGGGGCCCCAACATGAACACTGAAGCTTTCTTT. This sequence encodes CASSTYRRAGGPNMNTEAFF.

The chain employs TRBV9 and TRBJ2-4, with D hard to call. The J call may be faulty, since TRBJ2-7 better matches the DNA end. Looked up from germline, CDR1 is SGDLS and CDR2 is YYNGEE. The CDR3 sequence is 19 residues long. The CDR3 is CASSVACRSKGWVVYEQYF. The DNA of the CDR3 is TGTGCCAGCAGCGTAGCCTGCCGCTCTAAGGGTTGGGTTGTATACGAGCAGTACTTC.

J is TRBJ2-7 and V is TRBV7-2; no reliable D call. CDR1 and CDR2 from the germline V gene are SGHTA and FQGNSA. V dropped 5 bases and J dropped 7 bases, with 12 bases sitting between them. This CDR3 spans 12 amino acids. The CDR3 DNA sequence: TGTGCCAGCAGCAAGAGGTGGGCGGAGCAGTACTTC. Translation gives CASSKRWAEQYF. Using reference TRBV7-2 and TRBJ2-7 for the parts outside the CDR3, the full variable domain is GAGVSQSPSNKVTEKGKDVELRCDPISGHTALYWYRQSLGQGLEFLIYFQGNSAPDKSGLPSDRFSAERTGGSVSTLTIQRTQQEDSAVYLCASSKRWAEQYFGPGTRLTVT.

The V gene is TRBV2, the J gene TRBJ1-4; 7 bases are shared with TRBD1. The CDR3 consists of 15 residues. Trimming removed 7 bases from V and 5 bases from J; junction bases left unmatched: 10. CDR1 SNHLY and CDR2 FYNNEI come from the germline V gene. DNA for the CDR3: TGTGCCAGCACCCTGTTGGGACAGTGGAATGAAAAACTGTTTTTT. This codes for CASTLLGQWNEKLFF. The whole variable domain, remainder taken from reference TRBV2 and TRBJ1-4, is EPEVTQTPSHQVTQMGQEVILRCVPISNHLYFYWYRQILGQKVEFLVSFYNNEISEKSEIFDDQFSVERPDGSNFTLKIRSTKLEDSAMYFCASTLLGQWNEKLFFGSGTQLSVL.

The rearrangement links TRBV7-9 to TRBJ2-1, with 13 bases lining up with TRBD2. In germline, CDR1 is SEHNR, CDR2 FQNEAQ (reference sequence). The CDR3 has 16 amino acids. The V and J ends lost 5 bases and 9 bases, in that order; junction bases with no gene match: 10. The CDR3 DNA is TGTGCCAGCAGCCCTCGGACTAGCGGGAGTCATTGTGAGCAGTTCTTC. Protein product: CASSPRTSGSHCEQFF.

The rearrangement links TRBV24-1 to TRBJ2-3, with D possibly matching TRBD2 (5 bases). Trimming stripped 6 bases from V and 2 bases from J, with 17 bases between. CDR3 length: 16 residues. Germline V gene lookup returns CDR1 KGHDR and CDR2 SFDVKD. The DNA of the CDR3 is TGTGCCACCAGTCTTCAGGTAGCGACTGCCACAGATACGCAGTATTTT. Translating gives CATSLQVATATDTQYF.

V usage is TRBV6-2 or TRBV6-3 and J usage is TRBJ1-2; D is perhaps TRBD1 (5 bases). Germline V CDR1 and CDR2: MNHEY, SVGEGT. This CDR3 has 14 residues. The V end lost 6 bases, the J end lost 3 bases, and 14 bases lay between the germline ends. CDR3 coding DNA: TGTGCCAGCAGCGGGCCCCAGGGCTACTATGGCTACACCTTC. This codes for CASSGPQGYYGYTF.

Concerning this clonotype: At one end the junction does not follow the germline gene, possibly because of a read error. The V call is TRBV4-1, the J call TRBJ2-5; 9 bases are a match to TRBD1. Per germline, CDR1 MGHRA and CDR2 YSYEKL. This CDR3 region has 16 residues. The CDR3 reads CASSQDAGQGLETRYF. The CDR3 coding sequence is TGCGCCAGCAGCCAAGATGCCGGACAGGGGCTAGAGACCCGGTACTTC.

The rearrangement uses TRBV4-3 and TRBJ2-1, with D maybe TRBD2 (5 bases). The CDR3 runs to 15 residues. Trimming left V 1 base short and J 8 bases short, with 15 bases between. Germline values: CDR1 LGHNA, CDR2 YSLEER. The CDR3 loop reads CASSQGILEKDEQFF. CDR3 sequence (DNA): TGCGCCAGCAGCCAAGGGATACTAGAAAAGGATGAGCAGTTCTTC.

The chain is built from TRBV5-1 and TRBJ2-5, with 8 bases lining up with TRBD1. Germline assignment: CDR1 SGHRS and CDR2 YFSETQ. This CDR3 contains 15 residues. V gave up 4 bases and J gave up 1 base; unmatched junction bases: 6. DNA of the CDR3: TGCGCCAGCAGCCAGACAGGGGAACCCCAAGAGACCCAGTACTTC. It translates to CASSQTGEPQETQYF. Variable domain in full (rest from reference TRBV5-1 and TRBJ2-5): KAGVTQTPRYLIKTRGQQVTLSCSPISGHRSVSWYQQTPGQGLQFLFEYFSETQRNKGNFPGRFSGRQFSNSRSEMNVSTLELGDSALYLCASSQTGEPQETQYFGPGTRLLVL.

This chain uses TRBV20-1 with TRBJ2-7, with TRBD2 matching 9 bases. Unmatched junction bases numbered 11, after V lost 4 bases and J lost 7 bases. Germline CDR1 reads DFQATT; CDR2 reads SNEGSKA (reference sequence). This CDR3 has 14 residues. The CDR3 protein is CSAISGTSSNEQYF. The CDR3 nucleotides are TGCAGTGCTATCTCCGGGACTAGCAGCAATGAGCAGTACTTC.

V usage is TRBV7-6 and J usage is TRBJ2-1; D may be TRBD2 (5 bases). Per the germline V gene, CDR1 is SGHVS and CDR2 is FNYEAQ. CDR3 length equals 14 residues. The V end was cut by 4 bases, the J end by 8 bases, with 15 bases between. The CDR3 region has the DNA TGTGCCAGCAGCTCGGACTTTCGTAGGGATGAGCAGTTCTTC. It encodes CASSSDFRRDEQFF.